This passage covers 16 T cell receptor beta chains from one sample sequenced in a study of cytomegalovirus exposure and HLA in healthy donors. A multiplex PCR was run with 60 Vbeta primers and 13 Jbeta primers. Only in-frame clones appear in the TCRdb table, and some are missing; sequencing was by immunoSEQ multiplex PCR. The data contain 85,000 to 130,000 clones, 75% of them singletons. Sequencing was performed on PBMCs. The receptor set was obtained from a male donor in good health and CMV-seropositive.

The chain uses TRBV5-4 and TRBJ1-4; 8 positions agree with TRBD1. V was pared by 3 bases and J by 8 bases, with 6 bases of the junction left unmatched. This CDR3 is 14 amino acids long. Germline assignment: CDR1 SGHNT and CDR2 YYREEE (reference sequence). Here the CDR3 reads CASSSGQGREKLFF. In DNA form, the CDR3 reads TGTGCCAGCAGCTCCGGACAGGGACGAGAAAAACTGTTTTTT.

The genes are TRBV7-2 and TRBJ1-3, with no clear D. CDR3 length equals 14 residues. The V and J ends lost 1 base and 0 bases respectively, with 4 bases between them. Germline assignment: CDR1 SGHTA and CDR2 FQGNSA. The CDR3 region is CASSLVRSGNTIYF. CDR3 sequence (DNA): TGTGCCAGCAGCTTAGTGCGCTCTGGAAACACCATATATTTT.

This sequence joins TRBV7-2 and TRBJ1-3; TRBD1 might be the D (6 bases). The germline V and J ends were trimmed by 5 bases and 0 bases, with 11 bases remaining between them. This CDR3 spans 15 amino acids. Per germline, CDR1 SGHTA and CDR2 FQGNSA. This CDR3 is CASSIGTSSGNTIYF. Here the CDR3 DNA reads TGTGCCAGCAGCATAGGGACAAGCTCTGGAAACACCATATATTTT.

This clone was seen more than once but under ten times. The rearrangement links TRBV19 to TRBJ1-1; D gene uncertain. The V gene's germline CDR1 is LNHDA and CDR2 SQIVND (reference sequence). The CDR3 is 14 residues long. Trimming took off 3 bases at V and 3 bases at J, with 11 bases between the two ends. The CDR3 spells CASSISGGDTEAFF. The CDR3 nucleotides read TGTGCCAGTAGTATCTCAGGCGGGGACACTGAAGCTTTCTTT. The complete variable domain, with remaining parts taken from reference TRBV19 and TRBJ1-1, reads DGGITQSPKYLFRKEGQNVTLSCEQNLNHDAMYWYRQDPGQGLRLIYYSQIVNDFQKGDIAEGYSVSREKKESFPLTVTSAQKNPTAFYLCASSISGGDTEAFFGQGTRLTVV.

The rearrangement uses TRBV28 and TRBJ2-7; the match to TRBD2 covers 11 bases. Germline V gene lookup returns CDR1 MDHEN and CDR2 SYDVKM. The CDR3 runs 16 residues. V trimming: 9 bases; J trimming: 6 bases; junction bases outside the gene matches: 16. Here the CDR3 DNA reads TGTGCCAGTCGTACCACCCATAGCGGGAGGGTGGGCGAGCAGTACTTC. Residues: CASRTTHSGRVGEQYF. The entire variable domain, with the rest obtained from reference TRBV28 and TRBJ2-7, is as follows: DVKVTQSSRYLVKRTGEKVFLECVQDMDHENMFWYRQDPGLGLRLIYFSYDVKMKEKGDIPEGYSVSREKKERFSLILESASTNQTSMYLCASRTTHSGRVGEQYFGPGTRLTVT.

V gene TRBV5-6 combines with J gene TRBJ1-5; no clear D. The CDR3 has 15 amino acids. Germline V gives CDR1 SGHDT, CDR2 YYEEEE. Trimming left V 0 bases short and J 4 bases short, with 11 bases between. CDR3 in amino acids: CASSLAGMGNQPQHF. The CDR3 nucleotides read TGTGCCAGCAGCTTGGCGGGGATGGGGAATCAGCCCCAGCATTTT.

This chain joins TRBV9 and TRBJ2-7, with a possible D match to TRBD1 (8 bases). Germline V gives CDR1 SGDLS, CDR2 YYNGEE. The V end lost 3 bases, the J end lost 6 bases, and 19 bases lay between the germline ends. The CDR3 spans 15 residues. The CDR3 loop reads CASSEGRQGRGEQYF. CDR3 nucleotides: TGTGCCAGCAGCGAGGGAAGACAGGGGAGGGGCGAGCAGTACTTC.

This chain links TRBV15 with TRBJ2-2; no clear D gene. The CDR3 loop spans 14 amino acids. V shed 3 bases and J shed 5 bases, with 10 bases lying between them. Germline loops: CDR1 LNHNV, CDR2 YYDKDF (reference sequence). The CDR3 sequence: CATSRPRLTGELFF. CDR3 DNA: TGTGCCACCAGCAGGCCCAGGTTAACCGGGGAGCTGTTTTTT.

V gene TRBV7-2 combines with J gene TRBJ2-3; the D is unclear. The CDR3 covers 15 residues. V was trimmed by 4 bases and J by 5 bases, leaving 16 bases between them. In germline, CDR1 is SGHTA, CDR2 FQGNSA. CDR3 residues: CASSSAFRSGDTQYF. In DNA, the CDR3 is TGTGCCAGCAGCTCCGCCTTCAGGTCCGGAGATACGCAGTATTTT.

V gene TRBV9 combines with J gene TRBJ1-1; no clear D gene. This CDR3 is 13 amino acids long. V was pared by 3 bases and J by 6 bases, with 12 bases between. Germline CDR1 and CDR2: SGDLS and YYNGEE. CDR3 sequence (DNA): TGTGCCAGCAGCGCGGGAGGTAGGTCTGAAGCTTTCTTT. Protein sequence: CASSAGGRSEAFF.

This clone was seen only a few times. This rearrangement joins TRBV2 to TRBJ1-1; D gene unclear. V shed 3 bases and J shed 0 bases, with 5 bases lying between them. CDR3 size: 13 residues. CDR1 and CDR2 from the germline V gene are SNHLY and FYNNEI. The CDR3 DNA sequence: TGTGCCAGCAGTGACACGGTGAACACTGAAGCTTTCTTT. Protein product: CASSDTVNTEAFF.

V gene TRBV4-1 combines with J gene TRBJ2-2, with 10 bases identical to TRBD1. The V segment lost 5 bases and the J segment 4 bases; nucleotides outside the gene matches: 7. This CDR3 spans 16 amino acids. Per germline, CDR1 MGHRA and CDR2 YSYEKL. The CDR3 here is CASSYRGTGVTGELFF. Here the CDR3 DNA reads TGCGCCAGCAGCTATAGGGGGACAGGGGTCACCGGGGAGCTGTTTTTT.

This chain links TRBV6-5 with TRBJ2-1, with TRBD2 matching 7 bases. Germline-derived CDR1 and CDR2 are MNHEY and SVGAGI. This CDR3 spans 15 amino acids. J lost 4 bases, V lost 2 bases, and 5 bases had no gene match. CDR3 protein: CASSYGTTLYNEQFF. The CDR3 coding sequence is TGTGCCAGCAGTTACGGGACTACCCTATACAATGAGCAGTTCTTC.

This clone was counted only a few times. This chain joins TRBV6-5 and TRBJ2-5; 7 bases align to TRBD2. With the DNA end fitting TRBJ2-7 better, the J assignment may be wrong. The CDR3 covers 13 residues. Germline lookup yields CDR1 MNHEY and CDR2 SVGAGI. CDR3 DNA sequence: TGTGCCAGCAGTTACGGCGGGAGCTACGAGCAGTACTTC. Translated, it gives CASSYGGSYEQYF.

DNA of the CDR3: TGTGCCAGCAGTGACCCACAGTTTCGGAACGTCGACTATGGCTACACCTTC. It is translated as CASSDPQFRNVDYGYTF. The chain recombines TRBV7-3 with TRBJ1-2; D unresolved. This CDR3 has 17 residues. CDR1 SGHTA and CDR2 FQGTGA come from the germline V gene. The V end was cut by 6 bases, the J end by 3 bases, with 23 bases between.

This clone was seen only a few times. J is TRBJ1-1 and V is TRBV5-6; possibly TRBD1 for D (6 bases). The CDR3 runs to 13 residues. Germline V gene lookup returns CDR1 SGHDT and CDR2 YYEEEE. V dropped 5 bases and J dropped 6 bases, with 14 bases sitting between them. CDR3: CASRLVGAPEAFF. As DNA, the CDR3 is TGTGCCAGCAGACTGGTGGGGGCCCCTGAAGCTTTCTTT.